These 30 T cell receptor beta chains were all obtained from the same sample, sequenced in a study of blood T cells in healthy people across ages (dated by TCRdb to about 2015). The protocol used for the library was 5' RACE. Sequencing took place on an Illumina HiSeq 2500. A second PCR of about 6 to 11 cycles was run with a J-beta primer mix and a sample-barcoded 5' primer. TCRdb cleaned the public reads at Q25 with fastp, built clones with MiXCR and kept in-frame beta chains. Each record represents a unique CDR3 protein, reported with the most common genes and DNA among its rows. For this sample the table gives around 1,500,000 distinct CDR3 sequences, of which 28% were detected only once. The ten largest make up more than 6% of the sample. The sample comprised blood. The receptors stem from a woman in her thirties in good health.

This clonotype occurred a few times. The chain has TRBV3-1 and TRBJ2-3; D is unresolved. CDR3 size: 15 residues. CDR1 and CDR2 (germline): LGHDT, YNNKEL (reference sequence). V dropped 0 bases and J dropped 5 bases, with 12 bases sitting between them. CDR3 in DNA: TGTGCCAGCAGCCAAGATGTCGTTGTCGTAGATACGCAGTATTTT. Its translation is CASSQDVVVVDTQYF.

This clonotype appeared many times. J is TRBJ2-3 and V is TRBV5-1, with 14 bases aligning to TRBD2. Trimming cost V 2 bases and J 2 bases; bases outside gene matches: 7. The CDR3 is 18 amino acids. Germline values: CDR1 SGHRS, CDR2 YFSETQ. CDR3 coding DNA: TGCGCCAGCAGCTTCGGACTAGCGGGGGGCTCGGCCACAGATACGCAGTATTTT. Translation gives CASSFGLAGGSATDTQYF.

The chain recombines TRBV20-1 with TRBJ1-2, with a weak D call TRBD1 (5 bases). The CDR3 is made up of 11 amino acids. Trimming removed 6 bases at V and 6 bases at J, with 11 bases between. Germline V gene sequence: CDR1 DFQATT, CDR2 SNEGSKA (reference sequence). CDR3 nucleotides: TGCAGTGCCAATCGAGGGGATGGCTACACCTTC. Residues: CSANRGDGYTF.

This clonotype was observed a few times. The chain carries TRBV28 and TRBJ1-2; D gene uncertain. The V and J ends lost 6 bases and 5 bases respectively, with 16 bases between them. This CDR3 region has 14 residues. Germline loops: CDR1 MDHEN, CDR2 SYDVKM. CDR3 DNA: TGTGCCAGCAGCGTAGGATCCGGGATGTATGGCTACACCTTC. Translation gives CASSVGSGMYGYTF.

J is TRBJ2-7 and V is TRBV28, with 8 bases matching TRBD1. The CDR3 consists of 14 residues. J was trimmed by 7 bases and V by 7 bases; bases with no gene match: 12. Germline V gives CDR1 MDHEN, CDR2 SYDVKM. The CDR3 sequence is CASTFGTGYNEQYF. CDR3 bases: TGTGCCAGCACGTTCGGGACAGGTTACAATGAGCAGTACTTC. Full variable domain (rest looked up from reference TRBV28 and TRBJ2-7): DVKVTQSSRYLVKRTGEKVFLECVQDMDHENMFWYRQDPGLGLRLIYFSYDVKMKEKGDIPEGYSVSREKKERFSLILESASTNQTSMYLCASTFGTGYNEQYFGPGTRLTVT.

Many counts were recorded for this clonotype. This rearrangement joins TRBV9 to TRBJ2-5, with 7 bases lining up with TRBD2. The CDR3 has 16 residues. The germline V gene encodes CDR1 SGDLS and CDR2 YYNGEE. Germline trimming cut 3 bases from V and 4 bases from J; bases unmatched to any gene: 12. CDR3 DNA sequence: TGTGCCAGCAGCGACAGCCCCAAGGCGGGAGTAGAGACCCAGTACTTC. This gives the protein CASSDSPKAGVETQYF.

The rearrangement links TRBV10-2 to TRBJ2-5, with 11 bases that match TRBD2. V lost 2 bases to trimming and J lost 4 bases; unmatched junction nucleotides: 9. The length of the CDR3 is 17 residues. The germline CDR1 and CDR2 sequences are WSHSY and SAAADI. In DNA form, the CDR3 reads TGCGCCAGCAGTGAGGATATAGCGGGGGGGATCTCAGAGACCCAGTACTTC. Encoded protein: CASSEDIAGGISETQYF.

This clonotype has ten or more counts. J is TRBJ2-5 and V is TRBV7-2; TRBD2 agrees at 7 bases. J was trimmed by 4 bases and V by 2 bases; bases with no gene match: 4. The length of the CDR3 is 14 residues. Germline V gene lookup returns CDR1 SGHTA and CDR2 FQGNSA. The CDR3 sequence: CASSLRASGETQYF. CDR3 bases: TGTGCCAGCAGCTTAAGGGCTAGCGGAGAGACCCAGTACTTC.

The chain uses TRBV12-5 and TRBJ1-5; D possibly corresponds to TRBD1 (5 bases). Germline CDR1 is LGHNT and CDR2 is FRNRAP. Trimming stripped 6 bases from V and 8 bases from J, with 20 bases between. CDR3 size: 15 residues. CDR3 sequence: CASGTGTQVMEPQHF. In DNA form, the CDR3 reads TGTGCTAGTGGAACCGGGACGCAGGTGATGGAGCCCCAGCATTTT.

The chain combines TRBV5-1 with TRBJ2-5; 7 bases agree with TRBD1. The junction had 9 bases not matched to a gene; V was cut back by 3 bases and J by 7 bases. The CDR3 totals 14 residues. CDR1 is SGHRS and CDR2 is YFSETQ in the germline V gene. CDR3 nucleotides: TGCGCCAGCAGCTCGGGACAGCCCTTGGGGACCCAGTACTTC. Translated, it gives CASSSGQPLGTQYF.

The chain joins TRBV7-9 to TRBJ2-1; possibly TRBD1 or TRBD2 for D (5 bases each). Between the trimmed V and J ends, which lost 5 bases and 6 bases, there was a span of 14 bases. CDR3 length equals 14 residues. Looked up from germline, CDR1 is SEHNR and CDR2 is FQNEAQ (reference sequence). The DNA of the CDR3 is TGTGCCAGCAGCCCCTTGGGGGACCCCAATGAGCAGTTCTTC. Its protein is CASSPLGDPNEQFF.

CDR3 DNA: TGCAGTGCCCCGACAGGCGTACGCTACGGGCAGTACTTC. Its protein is CSAPTGVRYGQYF. The gene calls are TRBV20-1 and TRBJ2-5, with D possibly being TRBD1 (6 bases). V was shortened by 6 bases and J by 11 bases, with 22 bases between the two germline ends. Germline loops: CDR1 DFQATT, CDR2 SNEGSKA (reference sequence). This CDR3 contains 13 residues.

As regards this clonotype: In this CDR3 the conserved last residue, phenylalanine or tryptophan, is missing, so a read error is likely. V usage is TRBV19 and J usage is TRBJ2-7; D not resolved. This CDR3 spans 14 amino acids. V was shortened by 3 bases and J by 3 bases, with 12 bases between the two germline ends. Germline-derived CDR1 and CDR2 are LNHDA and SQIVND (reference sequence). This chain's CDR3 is CASSMGGSIYEQYC. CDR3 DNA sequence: TGTGCCAGTAGTATGGGCGGATCGATCTACGAGCAGTACTGC.

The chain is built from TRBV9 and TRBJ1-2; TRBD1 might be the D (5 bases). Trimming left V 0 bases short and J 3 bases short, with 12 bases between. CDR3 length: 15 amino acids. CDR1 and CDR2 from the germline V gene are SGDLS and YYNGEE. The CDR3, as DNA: TGTGCCAGCAGCGTAGGAGACAGAGTTGACTATGGCTACACCTTC. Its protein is CASSVGDRVDYGYTF.

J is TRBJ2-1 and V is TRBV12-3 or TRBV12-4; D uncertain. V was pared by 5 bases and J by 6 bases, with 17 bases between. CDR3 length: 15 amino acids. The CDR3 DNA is TGTGCCAGCAGTCCCGAGCAAAATCCCTGCAATGAGCAGTTCTTC. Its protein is CASSPEQNPCNEQFF.

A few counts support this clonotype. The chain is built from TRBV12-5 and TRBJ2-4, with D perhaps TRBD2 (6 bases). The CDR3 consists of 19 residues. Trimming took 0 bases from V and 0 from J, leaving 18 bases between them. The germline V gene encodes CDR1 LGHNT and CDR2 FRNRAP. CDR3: CASGLVRGRTLLAKNIQYF. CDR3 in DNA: TGTGCTAGTGGTTTGGTACGTGGGAGGACACTACTAGCCAAAAACATTCAGTACTTC. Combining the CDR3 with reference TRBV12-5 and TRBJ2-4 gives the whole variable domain DARVTQTPRHKVTEMGQEVTMRCQPILGHNTVFWYRQTMMQGLELLAYFRNRAPLDDSGMPKDRFSAEMPDATLATLKIQPSEPRDSAVYFCASGLVRGRTLLAKNIQYFGAGTRLSVL.

The CDR3 nucleotides are TGTGCCAGCAGTTCAGACTTGAGGTCCTACAATGAGCAGTTCTTC. It is translated as CASSSDLRSYNEQFF. The V gene is TRBV27, the J gene TRBJ2-1, with D unresolved. Germline loops: CDR1 MNHEY, CDR2 SMNVEV (reference sequence). The V end was cut by 4 bases, the J end by 1 base, with 11 bases between. The CDR3 is made up of 15 amino acids.

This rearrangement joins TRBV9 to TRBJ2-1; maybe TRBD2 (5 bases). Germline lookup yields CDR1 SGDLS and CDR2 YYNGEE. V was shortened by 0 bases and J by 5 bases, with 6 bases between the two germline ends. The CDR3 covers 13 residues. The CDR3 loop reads CASSVGRNNEQFF. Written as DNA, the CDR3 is TGTGCCAGCAGCGTAGGGAGGAACAATGAGCAGTTCTTC.

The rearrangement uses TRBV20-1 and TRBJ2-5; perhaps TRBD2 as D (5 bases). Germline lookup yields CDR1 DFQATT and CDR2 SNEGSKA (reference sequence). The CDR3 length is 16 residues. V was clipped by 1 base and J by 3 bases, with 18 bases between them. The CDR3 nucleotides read TGCAGTGCTAGAGTAGGATGGGAGTGGTCCGAAGAGACCCAGTACTTC. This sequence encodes CSARVGWEWSEETQYF.

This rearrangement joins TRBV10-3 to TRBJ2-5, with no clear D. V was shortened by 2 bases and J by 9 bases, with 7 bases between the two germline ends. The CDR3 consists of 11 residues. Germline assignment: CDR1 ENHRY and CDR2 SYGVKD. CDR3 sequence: CAISEGEAQYF. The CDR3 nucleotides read TGTGCCATCAGTGAGGGTGAGGCCCAGTACTTC.

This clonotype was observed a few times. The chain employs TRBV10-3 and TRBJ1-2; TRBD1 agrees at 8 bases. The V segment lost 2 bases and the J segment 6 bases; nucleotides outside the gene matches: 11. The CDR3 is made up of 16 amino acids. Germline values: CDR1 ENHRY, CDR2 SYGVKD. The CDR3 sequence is CAISEGDAGGIDGYTF. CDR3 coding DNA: TGTGCCATCAGTGAGGGGGACGCAGGGGGCATCGATGGCTACACCTTC.

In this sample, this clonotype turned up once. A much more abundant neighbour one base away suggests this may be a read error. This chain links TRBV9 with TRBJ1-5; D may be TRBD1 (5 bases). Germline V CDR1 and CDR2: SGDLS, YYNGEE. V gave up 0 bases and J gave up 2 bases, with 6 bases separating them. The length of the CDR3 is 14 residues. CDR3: CASSVGDGNQPQHF. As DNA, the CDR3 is TGTGCCAGCAGCGTAGGGGACGGCAATCAGCCCCAGCATTTT.

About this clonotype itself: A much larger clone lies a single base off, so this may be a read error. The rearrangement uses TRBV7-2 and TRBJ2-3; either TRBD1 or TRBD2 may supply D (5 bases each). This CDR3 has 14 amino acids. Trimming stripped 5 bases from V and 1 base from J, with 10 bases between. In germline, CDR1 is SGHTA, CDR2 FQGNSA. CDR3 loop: CTSSRDGRTDTQYF. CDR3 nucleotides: TGTACCAGCAGCCGGGACGGACGCACAGATACGCAGTATTTT.

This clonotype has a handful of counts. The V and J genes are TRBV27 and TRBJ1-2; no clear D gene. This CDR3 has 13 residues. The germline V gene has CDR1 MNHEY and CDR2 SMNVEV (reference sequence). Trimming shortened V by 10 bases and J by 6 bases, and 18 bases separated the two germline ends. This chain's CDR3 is CATIGRVPHGYTF. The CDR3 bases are TGTGCCACTATAGGCCGGGTCCCTCATGGCTACACCTTC.

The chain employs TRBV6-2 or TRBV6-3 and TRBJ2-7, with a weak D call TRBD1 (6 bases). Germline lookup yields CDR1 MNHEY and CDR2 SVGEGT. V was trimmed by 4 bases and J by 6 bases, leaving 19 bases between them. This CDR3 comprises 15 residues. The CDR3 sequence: CASSSPIRGPGEQYF. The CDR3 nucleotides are TGTGCCAGCAGTTCACCAATCAGGGGACCTGGCGAGCAGTACTTC.

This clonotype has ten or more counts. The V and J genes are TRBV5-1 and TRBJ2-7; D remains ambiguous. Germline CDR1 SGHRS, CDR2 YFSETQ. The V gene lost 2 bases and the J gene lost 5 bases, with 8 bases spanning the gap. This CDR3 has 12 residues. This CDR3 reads CASSFRPHEQYF. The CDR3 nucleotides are TGCGCCAGCAGCTTCAGGCCCCACGAGCAGTACTTC.

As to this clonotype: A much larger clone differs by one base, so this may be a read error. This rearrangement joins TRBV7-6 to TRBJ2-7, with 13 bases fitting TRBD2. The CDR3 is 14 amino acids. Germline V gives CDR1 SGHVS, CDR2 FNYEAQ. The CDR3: CAGSRRTSGSEQYF. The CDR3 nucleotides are TGTGCCGGCAGCCGACGGACTAGCGGGAGTGAGCAGTACTTC.

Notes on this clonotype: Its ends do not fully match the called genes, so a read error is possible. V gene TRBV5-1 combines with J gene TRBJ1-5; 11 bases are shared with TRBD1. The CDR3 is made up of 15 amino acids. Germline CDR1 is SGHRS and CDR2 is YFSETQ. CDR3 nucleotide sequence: TGCGCCAGCGGCTTCGGGGGACAGGGGGATCAGCCCCAGCATTTT. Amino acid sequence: CASGFGGQGDQPQHF.

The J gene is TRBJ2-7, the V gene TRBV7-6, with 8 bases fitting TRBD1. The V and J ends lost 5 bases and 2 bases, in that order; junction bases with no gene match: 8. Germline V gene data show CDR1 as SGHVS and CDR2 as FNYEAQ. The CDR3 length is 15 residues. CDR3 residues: CASSVRTGHAYEQYF. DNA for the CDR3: TGTGCCAGCAGCGTAAGGACAGGGCATGCCTACGAGCAGTACTTC.

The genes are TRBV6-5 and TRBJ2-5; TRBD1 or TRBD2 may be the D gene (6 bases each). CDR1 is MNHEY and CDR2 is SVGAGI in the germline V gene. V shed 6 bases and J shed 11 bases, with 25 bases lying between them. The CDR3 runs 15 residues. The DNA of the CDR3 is TGTGCCAGCAGCCCGGGGGCGCCGACCTACAATGAGCAGTACTTC. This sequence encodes CASSPGAPTYNEQYF.